These 7 T cell receptor beta chains share one sample of origin, sequenced in a study of a mutant IDH1 vaccine in newly diagnosed glioma. Using immunoSEQ multiplex PCR, the repertoire was profiled, and TCRdb retains in-frame clones only, with some absent. The sample has about 83,000 clones; 81% are singletons. Stated time point: week 47, end of study. Alongside topical imiquimod, each dose of vaccine comprised 300 ug of mutant IDH1 20-mer peptide. No antigen has been identified for these receptors. Sequenced material: PBMCs, taken from a glioma patient whose treatment included an IDH1 peptide vaccine. The origin of the receptors is a man in his forties with glioma.

The rearrangement links TRBV25-1 to TRBJ1-6; possible D gene TRBD1, 5 bases. The germline CDR1 and CDR2 sequences are MGHDK and SYGVNS. Trimming removed 1 base at V and 7 bases at J, with 8 bases between. This CDR3 has 14 amino acids. In nucleotides, the CDR3 is TGTGCCAGCAGTGAATTTGGGGGGAATTCACCCCTCCACTTT. The encoded protein is CASSEFGGNSPLHF.

The chain is built from TRBV5-4 and TRBJ2-3; tentative D call: TRBD2 (5 bases). Trimming took off 4 bases at V and 6 bases at J, with 18 bases between the two ends. The CDR3 consists of 15 residues. Germline CDR1 reads SGHNT; CDR2 reads YYREEE (reference sequence). CDR3 nucleotide sequence: TGTGCCAGCAGCCTACCGTCGGGGAAGGCGGATACGCAGTATTTT. Translated, it gives CASSLPSGKADTQYF.

This rearrangement joins TRBV15 to TRBJ2-1, with no clear D. V was clipped by 0 bases and J by 5 bases, with 8 bases between them. CDR3 length: 14 amino acids. CDR1 LNHNV and CDR2 YYDKDF come from the germline V gene (reference sequence). CDR3 coding DNA: TGTGCCACCAGCAGAGATAGTACTAACAATGAGCAGTTCTTC. Its protein is CATSRDSTNNEQFF.

In its sample, this clone was seen a few times. The CDR3 is CAGTQENTIYF. The DNA of the CDR3 is TGTGCAGGGACCCAGGAAAACACCATATATTTT. The chain carries TRBV7-9 and TRBJ1-3; weak D call: TRBD1 (5 bases). The germline CDR1 and CDR2 sequences are SEHNR and FQNEAQ (reference sequence). The CDR3 has 11 residues. Using reference TRBV7-9 and TRBJ1-3 for the parts outside the CDR3, the full variable domain is DTGVSQNPRHKITKRGQNVTFRCDPISEHNRLYWYRQTLGQGPEFLTYFQNEAQLEKSRLLSDRFSAERPKGSFSTLEIQRTEQGDSAMYLCAGTQENTIYFGEGSWLTVV.

The J gene is TRBJ2-1, the V gene TRBV5-1; 10 nucleotides match TRBD2. The junction had 2 bases not matched to a gene; V was cut back by 1 base and J by 7 bases. From germline, CDR1 is SGHRS and CDR2 YFSETQ. The CDR3 totals 14 residues. The CDR3 coding sequence is TGCGCCAGCAGCTTGAGGACTAGCGGTAATGAGCAGTTCTTC. Translated: CASSLRTSGNEQFF.

The chain couples TRBV30 to TRBJ2-5; TRBD1 matches 8 bases. The J call may be faulty, since TRBJ2-7 better matches the DNA end. CDR1 is GTSNPN, CDR2 SVGIG, per germline (reference sequence). CDR3 length: 13 residues. CDR3 nucleotide sequence: TGTGCCCTGGAAAGGACAGGGCTCTACGAGCAGTACTTC. Its translation: CALERTGLYEQYF.

This chain joins TRBV11-2 and TRBJ2-1; possibly TRBD1 for D (6 bases). Trimming pared 1 base from V and 10 bases from J, leaving 14 bases between. Germline CDR1 reads SGHAT; CDR2 reads FQNNGV. The CDR3 runs to 14 residues. CDR3 protein: CASSLVDSDREQFF. The CDR3 DNA follows: TGTGCCAGCAGCTTAGTGGACTCGGACAGAGAGCAGTTCTTC.